This TCR beta chain is from a study of CD8+ T cells in alopecia areata. RNA extraction was followed by reverse transcription into cDNA, which acted as the sequencing template. TCRdb's table, derived via immunoSEQ multiplex PCR, lists solely in-frame clones and lacks some. The table records fewer than 150,000 clones, less than 45% of them present only once. V shed 0 bases and J shed 5 bases, with 6 bases lying between them. Germline values: CDR1 SEHNR, CDR2 FQNEAQ (reference sequence). CDR3 length: 13 residues. This clone was recorded a few times. The chain links TRBV7-9 to TRBJ2-3; D call uncertain. The clonotype was recovered from a human donor with alopecia areata. Input material: CD4+ T cells sorted from blood. Here the CDR3 reads CASSLARVDTQYF. The DNA for the CDR3 is TGTGCCAGCAGCTTAGCTCGCGTAGATACGCAGTATTTT.